This is a list of T cell receptor beta chains from one sample in a study of shared clonotypes between healthy human individuals. Profiling relied on immunoSEQ multiplex PCR, and the TCRdb table lists in-frame clones only, not all of them. The sample holds 800,000 to 950,000 clones, approximately 97% seen once. The sequenced sample was naive CD8+ T cells sorted from blood. All receptors come from a man younger than 40 in good health. Each CDR3 is given with its conserved first and last residue. The D gene is left open where the match is weak.

cdr3_aa | d_call | v_call
CASRETGAGEKLFF | TRBD1 | TRBV25-1
CASSVEGTSGRRTDTQYF | TRBD2 | TRBV9
CASSQPPSGKETQYF | TRBD2 | TRBV14
CASSPPTSGRKGTGELFF | TRBD2 | TRBV11-3
CASSIAQGKYSGANVLTF | . | TRBV19
CASSKSLEGVNEQYF | . | TRBV21-1
CASSFSGSWEQYF | TRBD2 | TRBV28
CASSRLGLFQPQHF | . | TRBV19
CASSAPGPMPGNTIYF | . | TRBV5-8
CASSLGQGNEQFF | TRBD1 | TRBV11-3
CASSRSTVREQFF | . | TRBV27
CASSLGIAGGYEQYF | TRBD2 | TRBV28
CASSLVGGNTDTQYF | . | TRBV5-5
CATSRIRGTEAFF | . | TRBV15
CASSLASNQPQHF | . | TRBV7-2
CASSLVGYEQYF | . | TRBV2
CASSLEVGGDHEQFF | TRBD2 | TRBV7-9
CASNRLGATEAFF | . | TRBV6-1
CATTDRGALRETQYF | . | TRBV21-1
CASSQRGQTNTGELFF | TRBD1 | TRBV4-1
CASSSRVFTDTQYF | . | TRBV7-9
CASSQGREQYF | . | TRBV4-2
CASQDRVPQHF | . | TRBV6-5
CASSQGNYRPGELFF | . | TRBV4-2
CASSYSMYSPHNEQFF | . | TRBV6-5
CASSLVSNEQFF | . | TRBV5-6
CASSLAAYEQYF | TRBD2 | TRBV28
CASSMTGGTYEQYF | . | TRBV27
CASSSGQGASPQHF | TRBD1 | TRBV7-9
CASSSYIAESSYNEQFF | . | TRBV28
CASSLGTAGELFF | TRBD1 | TRBV19
CASSPIGEGANTGELFF | TRBD1 | TRBV7-9
CASSLAETGRYF | . | TRBV7-9
CASPLTGLNTEAFF | . | TRBV2
CASRLTSQAGELFF | . | TRBV28
CSVEDSSGREIGSYNEQFF | TRBD2 | TRBV29-1
CASSLRERGNEQFF | . | TRBV5-4
CASSRTGGERFTKNIQYF | TRBD1 | TRBV19
CASSLGTSGMGEQFF | TRBD2 | TRBV28
CASSPVGLGLEQYF | . | TRBV7-6
CASSFDGTLQETQYF | . | TRBV5-5
CASSPTAPTPTHEQFF | . | TRBV5-1
CASSAGTEYGGQETQYF | . | TRBV9